A selection of T cell receptor beta chains follows, all from one sample in a study of blood T cell repertoires in COVID-19. Repertoires were generated with immunoSEQ multiplex PCR, while TCRdb's copy carries only in-frame clones and drops some. The table has about 180,000 clones, approximately 88% seen once. Specimen: peripheral blood. Every receptor here comes from a woman in her twenties or thirties with acute or convalescent COVID-19. The CDR3 runs from the conserved cysteine through the conserved F or W. The D gene is left open where the match is weak. Some rows mark clone size as missing; the rest say once, few, many or name a class of expanded clone.

TRBV29-1,NA,NA,TRBJ1-2,TGCAGCGTTGAACACAGGGACCGCGGCTACACCTTC,CSVEHRDRGYTF
TRBV15,TRBD2,NA,TRBJ2-1,TGTGCCACCAGCAGAGCGGGGGGACTAGCGGCTTACAATGAGCAGTTCTTC,CATSRAGGLAAYNEQFF
TRBV2,TRBD1,NA,TRBJ1-4,TGTGCCAGCAGATCCGGGACAGGGAATGAAAAACTGTTTTTT,CASRSGTGNEKLFF
TRBV11-2,TRBD2,NA,TRBJ2-7,TGTGCCAGCAGTTTGCCGGGACTAGCCACCTACGAGCAGTACTTC,CASSLPGLATYEQYF
TRBV2,NA,NA,TRBJ1-1,TGTGCCAGCACCCCGAGGGAGAACACTGAAGCTTTCTTT,CASTPRENTEAFF
TRBV20-1,NA,NA,TRBJ1-6,TGCAGTGCTAGTCGGCTAGGGACGGGGGGTTCACCCCTCCACTTT,CSASRLGTGGSPLHF
TRBV7-2,NA,NA,TRBJ2-6,TGTGCCAGCAGCTTAGTGTCCGGGTATGGGGCCAACGTCCTGACTTTC,CASSLVSGYGANVLTF
TRBV6-4,NA,NA,TRBJ1-3,TGTGCCAGACAGTCCATGCGCTCTGGAAACACCATATATTTT,CARQSMRSGNTIYF
TRBV15,NA,once,TRBJ2-7,TGTGCCACCAGCAATCGTATCGAGCCCGGCGAGCAGTACTTC,CATSNRIEPGEQYF
TRBV28,NA,NA,TRBJ1-4,TGTGCCAGCAGCGTACTGCGAACTAATGAAAAACTGTTTTTT,CASSVLRTNEKLFF
TRBV11-1,NA,NA,TRBJ2-7,TGTGCCAGCAGCTTAGCCCGACTAGTTCCCTCCCACGAGCAGTACTTC,CASSLARLVPSHEQYF
TRBV5-1,TRBD1,NA,TRBJ2-5,TGCGCCAGCAGCGTCGGACAGGGGCCCCAACAGTACTTC,CASSVGQGPQQYF
TRBV14,NA,NA,TRBJ2-7,TGTGCCAGCAGCCAAGGGCGGGGTGGCTCCTACGAGCAGTACTTC,CASSQGRGGSYEQYF
TRBV11-2,NA,NA,TRBJ2-5,TGTGCCAGCAGCCTCGGAGAGACCCAGTACTTC,CASSLGETQYF
TRBV7-9,NA,NA,TRBJ1-3,TGTGCCAGCAGCTTAGCAGAGAGCTCTGGAAACACCATATATTTT,CASSLAESSGNTIYF
TRBV28,TRBD1,NA,TRBJ1-5,TGTGCCAGCAGTCGACAGGGTAGCAATCAGCCCCAGCATTTT,CASSRQGSNQPQHF
TRBV23-1,TRBD2,once,TRBJ2-7,TGCGCCATCACAGGGACTAGCGGCTCCTACGAGCAGTACTTC,CAITGTSGSYEQYF
TRBV6-5,NA,NA,TRBJ1-1,TGTGCCAGCAGAGGTCGGCAGGGAACTGAAGCTTTCTTT,CASRGRQGTEAFF
TRBV7-9,TRBD1,NA,TRBJ2-7,TGTGCCAGCAGACCAAGGGGGCCGAATTACGAGCAGTACTTC,CASRPRGPNYEQYF
TRBV4-1,NA,once,TRBJ2-5,TGCGCCAGCAGCCAAGAAGGCGGTCTCTTACGGGAAGAGACCCAGTACTTC,CASSQEGGLLREETQYF
TRBV5-1,NA,NA,TRBJ1-6,TGCGCCAGCAGTCACTCGGATTCACCCCTCCACTTT,CASSHSDSPLHF
TRBV2,NA,NA,TRBJ1-2,TGTGCCAGCAGTGACTCCCCCGAGCCCCTTTTC,CASSDSPEPLF
TRBV5-1,NA,NA,TRBJ1-4,TGCGCCAGCAGCTTGGCCGGCCAGGTTGGAGAAAAACTGTTTTTT,CASSLAGQVGEKLFF
TRBV18,NA,once,TRBJ2-3,TGTGCCAGCTCCCCTCCTAGCGCAGATACGCAGTATTTT,CASSPPSADTQYF
TRBV2,NA,NA,TRBJ1-2,TGTGCCAGCCGACTTACCCCCTTCTATGGCTACACCTTC,CASRLTPFYGYTF
TRBV6-5,NA,NA,TRBJ2-1,TGTGCCAGCAGTCAACTTCGACAGTCCTCAGAGCAGTTCTTC,CASSQLRQSSEQFF
TRBV19,NA,NA,TRBJ1-1,TGTGCCAGTAGTATATGGGCGAGGGAGTACACTGAAGCTTTCTTT,CASSIWAREYTEAFF
TRBV5-4,TRBD2,NA,TRBJ2-6,TGTGCCAGCAGCTTCAAGGGACTAGCGATTTCTGGGGCCAACGTCCTGACTTTC,CASSFKGLAISGANVLTF
TRBV2,NA,NA,TRBJ1-2,TGTGCCAGCAGCTCAGGTGCCTATTATGGCTACACCTTC,CASSSGAYYGYTF
TRBV7-8,TRBD2,NA,TRBJ2-2,TGTGCCAGCAGCCCCCGGACTAGCCTGAACACCGGGGAGCTGTTTTTT,CASSPRTSLNTGELFF
TRBV6-5,TRBD1,NA,TRBJ2-3,TGTGCCAGCAGCCCAAGCGAGGGGGCCGCAGATACGCAGTATTTT,CASSPSEGAADTQYF
TRBV21-1,NA,NA,TRBJ1-5,TGTGCCAGCAGCCGCATAAAAAGGGGGACAGGGGAAAGGATCTATAGCAATCAGCCCCAGCATTTT,CASSRIKRGTGERIYSNQPQHF
TRBV6-1,NA,once,TRBJ2-7,TGTGCCAGCAGTGAAAACAAGCGAACCTACGAGCAGTACTTC,CASSENKRTYEQYF
TRBV27,NA,NA,TRBJ2-7,TGTGCCAGCAGTTTAAGGAGGGCCCACGAGCAGTACTTC,CASSLRRAHEQYF
TRBV28,NA,NA,TRBJ1-5,TGTGCCAGCAGTTTGCACTATAGCAATCAGTCCCAGCATTTT,CASSLHYSNQSQHF
TRBV7-9,NA,NA,TRBJ1-2,TGTGCCAGCAGCGACGAGATCGGGGGCTACACCTTC,CASSDEIGGYTF
TRBV29-1,NA,NA,TRBJ2-7,TGCAGCCCCCTAGGGGTCCGCTACGAGCAGTACTTC,CSPLGVRYEQYF
TRBV28,NA,NA,TRBJ1-2,TGTGCCAGCAGCACCCCCGTGGGAGACTACTTC,CASSTPVGDYF